The T cell receptor beta chain under discussion was sequenced for a study of blood T cell repertoires in COVID-19. Sequencing was performed with immunoSEQ multiplex PCR; in TCRdb, only in-frame clones are kept and a portion is missing. The table lists about 480,000 clones, around 87% of them singletons. The V gene lost 2 bases and the J gene lost 3 bases, with 20 bases spanning the gap. The CDR3 is 18 residues long. Germline V gene sequence: CDR1 SGHTA, CDR2 FQGNSA. Two negative PCRs, clearance, or symptom resolution were required of recovered Cohort 3 donors. The V call is TRBV7-2, the J call TRBJ2-1, with TRBD2 as a possible D gene (5 bases). Material: PBMCs or T cells enriched from blood (not recorded which). The sequence came from a woman aged 40 to 49 who had recovered from COVID-19. The DNA for the CDR3 is TGTGCCAGCAGCTTAAAGGTCCTGAGCGGCAGAATCTACAATGAGCAGTTCTTC. Translated, it gives CASSLKVLSGRIYNEQFF.